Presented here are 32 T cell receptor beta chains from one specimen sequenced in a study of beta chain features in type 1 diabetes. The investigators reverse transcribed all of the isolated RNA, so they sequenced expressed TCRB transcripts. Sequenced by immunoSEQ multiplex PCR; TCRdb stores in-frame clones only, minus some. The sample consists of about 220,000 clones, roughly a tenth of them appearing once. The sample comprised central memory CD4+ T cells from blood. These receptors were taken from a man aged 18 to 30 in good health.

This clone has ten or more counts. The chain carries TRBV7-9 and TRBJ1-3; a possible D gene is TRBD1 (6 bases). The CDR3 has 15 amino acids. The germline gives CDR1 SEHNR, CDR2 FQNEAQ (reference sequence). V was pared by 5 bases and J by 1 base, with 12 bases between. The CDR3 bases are TGTGCCAGCAGCCAGACAGGCGAGTCTGGAAACACCATATATTTT. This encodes CASSQTGESGNTIYF.

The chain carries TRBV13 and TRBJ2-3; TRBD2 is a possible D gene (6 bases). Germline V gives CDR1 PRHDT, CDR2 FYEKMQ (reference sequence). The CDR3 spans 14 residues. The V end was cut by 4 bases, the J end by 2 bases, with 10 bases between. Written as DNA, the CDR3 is TGTGCCAGCAGCTCTCGGGGGATCACAGATACGCAGTATTTT. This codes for CASSSRGITDTQYF.

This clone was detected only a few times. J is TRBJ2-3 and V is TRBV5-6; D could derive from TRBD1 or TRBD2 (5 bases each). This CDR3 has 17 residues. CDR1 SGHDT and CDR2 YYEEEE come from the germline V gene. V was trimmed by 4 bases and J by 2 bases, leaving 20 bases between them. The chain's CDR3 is CASSGPGPSRNTDTQYF. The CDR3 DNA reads TGTGCCAGCAGCGGTCCGGGACCCAGCAGGAACACAGATACGCAGTATTTT.

CDR3 protein: CASNEDGYEQYF. For the CDR3, the DNA is TGTGCCAGCAACGAGGACGGCTACGAGCAGTACTTC. The chain has TRBV2 and TRBJ2-7; D ambiguous. Germline lookup yields CDR1 SNHLY and CDR2 FYNNEI. Trimming removed 7 bases at V and 3 bases at J, with 10 bases between. The CDR3 extends over 12 amino acids.

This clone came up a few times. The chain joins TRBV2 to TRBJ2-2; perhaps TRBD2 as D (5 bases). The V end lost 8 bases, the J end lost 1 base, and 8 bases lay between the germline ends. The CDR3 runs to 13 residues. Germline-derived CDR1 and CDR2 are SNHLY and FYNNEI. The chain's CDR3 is CASYEGNTGELFF. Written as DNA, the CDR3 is TGTGCCAGCTACGAGGGGAACACCGGGGAGCTGTTTTTT.

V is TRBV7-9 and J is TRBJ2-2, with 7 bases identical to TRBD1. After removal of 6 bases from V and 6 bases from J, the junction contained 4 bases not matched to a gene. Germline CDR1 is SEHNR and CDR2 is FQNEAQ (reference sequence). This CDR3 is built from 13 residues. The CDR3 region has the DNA TGTGCCAGCAGGGAAACAGGGGCCGGGGAGCTGTTTTTT. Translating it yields CASRETGAGELFF.

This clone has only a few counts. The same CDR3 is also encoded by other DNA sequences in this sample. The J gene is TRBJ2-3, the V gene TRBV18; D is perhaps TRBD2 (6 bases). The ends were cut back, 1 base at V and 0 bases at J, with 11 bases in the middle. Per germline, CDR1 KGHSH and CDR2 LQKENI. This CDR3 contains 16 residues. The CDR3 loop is CASSPLAAPSTDTQYF. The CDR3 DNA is TGTGCCAGCTCACCACTAGCGGCACCTAGCACAGATACGCAGTATTTT.

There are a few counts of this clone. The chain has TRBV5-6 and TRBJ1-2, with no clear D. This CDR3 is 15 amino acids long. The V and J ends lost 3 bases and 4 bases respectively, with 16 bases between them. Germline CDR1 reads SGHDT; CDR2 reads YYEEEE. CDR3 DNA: TGTGCCAGCAGCTCCCGGGTCTCGCAACTCTATGGCTACACCTTC. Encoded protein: CASSSRVSQLYGYTF.

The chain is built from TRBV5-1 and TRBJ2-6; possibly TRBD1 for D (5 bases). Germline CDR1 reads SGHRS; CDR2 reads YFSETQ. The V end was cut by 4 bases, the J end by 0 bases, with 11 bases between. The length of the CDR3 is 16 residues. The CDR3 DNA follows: TGCGCCAGCAGCGCACAGGTCTTCTCTGGGGCCAACGTCCTGACTTTC. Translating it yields CASSAQVFSGANVLTF.

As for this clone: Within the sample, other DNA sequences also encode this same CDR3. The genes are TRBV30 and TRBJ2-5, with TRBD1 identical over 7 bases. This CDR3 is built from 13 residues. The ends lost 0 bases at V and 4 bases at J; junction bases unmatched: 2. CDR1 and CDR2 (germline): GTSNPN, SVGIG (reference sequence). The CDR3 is CAWSVAGGETQYF. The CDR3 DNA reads TGTGCCTGGAGTGTGGCAGGGGGAGAGACCCAGTACTTC.

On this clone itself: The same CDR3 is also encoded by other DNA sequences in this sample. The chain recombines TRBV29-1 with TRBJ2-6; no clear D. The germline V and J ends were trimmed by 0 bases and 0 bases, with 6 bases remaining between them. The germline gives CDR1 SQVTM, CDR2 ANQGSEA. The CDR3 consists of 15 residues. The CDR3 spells CSVEEAPSGANVLTF. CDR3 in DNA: TGCAGCGTTGAAGAAGCTCCCTCTGGGGCCAACGTCCTGACTTTC.

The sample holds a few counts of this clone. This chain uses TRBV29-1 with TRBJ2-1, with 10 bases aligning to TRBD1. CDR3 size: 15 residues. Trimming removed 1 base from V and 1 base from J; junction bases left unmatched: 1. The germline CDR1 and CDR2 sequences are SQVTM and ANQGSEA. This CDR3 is CSVEGQGASYNEQFF. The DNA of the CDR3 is TGCAGCGTTGAAGGACAGGGGGCATCCTACAATGAGCAGTTCTTC.

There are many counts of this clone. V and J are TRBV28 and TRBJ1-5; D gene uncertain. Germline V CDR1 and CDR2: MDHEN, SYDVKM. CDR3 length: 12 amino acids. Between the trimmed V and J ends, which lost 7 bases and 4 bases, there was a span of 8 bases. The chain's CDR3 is CASKSGNQPQHF. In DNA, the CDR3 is TGTGCCAGCAAGTCAGGAAATCAGCCCCAGCATTTT.

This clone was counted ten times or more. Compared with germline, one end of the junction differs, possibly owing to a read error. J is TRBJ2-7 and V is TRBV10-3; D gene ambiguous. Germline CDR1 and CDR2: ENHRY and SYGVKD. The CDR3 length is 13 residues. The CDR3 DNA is TGTGCCATCAGAGAGCAGGTTTCGTCGGCCCTTTCCTTC. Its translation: CAIREQVSSALSF.

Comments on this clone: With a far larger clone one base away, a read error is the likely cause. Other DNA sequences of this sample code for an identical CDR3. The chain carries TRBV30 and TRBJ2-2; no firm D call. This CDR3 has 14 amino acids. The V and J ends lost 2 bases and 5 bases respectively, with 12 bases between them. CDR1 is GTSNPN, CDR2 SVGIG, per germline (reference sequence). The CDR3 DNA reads TGTGCCTGGAGTCGGCTAGGGTTGACCGGGGAGCTGTTTTTT. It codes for CAWSRLGLTGELFF. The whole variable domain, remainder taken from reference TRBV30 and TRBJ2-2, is SQTIHQWPATLVQPVGSPLSLECTVEGTSNPNLYWYRQAAGRGLQLLFYSVGIGQISSEVPQNLSASRPQDRQFILSSKKLLLSDSGFYLCAWSRLGLTGELFFGEGSRLTVL.

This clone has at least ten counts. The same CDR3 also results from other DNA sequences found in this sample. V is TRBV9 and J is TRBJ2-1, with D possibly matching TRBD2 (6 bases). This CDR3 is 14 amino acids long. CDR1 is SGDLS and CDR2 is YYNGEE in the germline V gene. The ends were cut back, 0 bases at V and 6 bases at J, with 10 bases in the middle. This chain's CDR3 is CASSVGSGANEQFF. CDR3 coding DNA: TGTGCCAGCAGCGTAGGTAGCGGCGCCAATGAGCAGTTCTTC.

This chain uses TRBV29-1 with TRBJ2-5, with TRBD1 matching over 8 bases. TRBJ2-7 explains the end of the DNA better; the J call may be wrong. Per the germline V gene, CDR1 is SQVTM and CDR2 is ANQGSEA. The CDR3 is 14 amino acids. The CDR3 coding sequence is TGCAGCGTTCCCGGGACAGGCCATACCTACGAGCAGTACTTC. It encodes CSVPGTGHTYEQYF.

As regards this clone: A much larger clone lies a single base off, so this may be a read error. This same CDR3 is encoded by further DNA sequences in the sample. CDR3 sequence: CSVDSGTVNYGYTF. The CDR3 coding sequence is TGCAGCGTCGATTCCGGGACAGTTAACTATGGCTACACCTTC. J is TRBJ1-2 and V is TRBV29-1; the match to TRBD1 covers 7 bases. The CDR3 sequence is 14 residues long. V shed 6 bases, J shed 1 base, and the junction held 8 bases outside the gene matches. The germline CDR1 and CDR2 sequences are SQVTM and ANQGSEA.

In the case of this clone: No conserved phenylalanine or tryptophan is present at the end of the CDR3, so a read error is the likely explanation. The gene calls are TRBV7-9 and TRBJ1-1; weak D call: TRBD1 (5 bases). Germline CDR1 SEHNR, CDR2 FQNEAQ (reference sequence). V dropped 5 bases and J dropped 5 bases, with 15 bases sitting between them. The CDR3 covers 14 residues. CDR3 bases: TGTGCCAGCAGCCGTACGGACAAGTTGACTGAAGCTTTCCTT. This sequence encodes CASSRTDKLTEAFL.

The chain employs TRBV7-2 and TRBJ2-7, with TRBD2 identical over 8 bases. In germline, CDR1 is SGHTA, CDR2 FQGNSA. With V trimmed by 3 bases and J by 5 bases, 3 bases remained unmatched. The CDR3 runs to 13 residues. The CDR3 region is CASSFGLAHEQYF. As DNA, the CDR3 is TGTGCCAGCAGCTTCGGACTAGCCCACGAGCAGTACTTC.

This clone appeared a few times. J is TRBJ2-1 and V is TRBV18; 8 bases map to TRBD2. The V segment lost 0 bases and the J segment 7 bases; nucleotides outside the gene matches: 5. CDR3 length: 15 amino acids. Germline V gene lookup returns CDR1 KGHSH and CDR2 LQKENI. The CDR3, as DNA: TGTGCCAGCTCACCACCTTCGAGCGGGAGTAATGAGCAGTTCTTC. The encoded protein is CASSPPSSGSNEQFF.

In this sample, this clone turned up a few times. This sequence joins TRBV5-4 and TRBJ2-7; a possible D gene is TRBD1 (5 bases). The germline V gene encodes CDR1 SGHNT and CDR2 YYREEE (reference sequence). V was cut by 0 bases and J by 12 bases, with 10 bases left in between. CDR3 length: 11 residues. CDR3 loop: CASSLGRVRYF. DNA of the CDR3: TGTGCCAGCAGCTTGGGCAGGGTAAGGTACTTC. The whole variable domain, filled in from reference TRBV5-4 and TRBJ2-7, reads ETGVTQSPTHLIKTRGQQVTLRCSSQSGHNTVSWYQQALGQGPQFIFQYYREEENGRGNFPPRFSGLQFPNYSSELNVNALELDDSALYLCASSLGRVRYFGPGTRLTVT.

The DNA for the CDR3 is TGTGCCAGCAGTGCCCCGACAGGAGAAGCTTTCTTT. Its translation: CASSAPTGEAFF. V gene TRBV28 combines with J gene TRBJ1-1; TRBD1 is a possible D gene (6 bases). CDR1 and CDR2 (germline): MDHEN, SYDVKM. This CDR3 has 12 amino acids. The V gene lost 5 bases and the J gene lost 8 bases, with 12 bases spanning the gap.

The CDR3: CASSLVGLAGEQYF. CDR3 nucleotides: TGTGCCAGCAGCTTAGTCGGACTAGCGGGCGAGCAGTACTTC. The gene calls are TRBV7-2 and TRBJ2-7, with 11 positions matching TRBD2. This CDR3 is 14 amino acids long. Germline lookup yields CDR1 SGHTA and CDR2 FQGNSA. V shed 1 base and J 6 bases; nucleotides not matched to a gene: 2.

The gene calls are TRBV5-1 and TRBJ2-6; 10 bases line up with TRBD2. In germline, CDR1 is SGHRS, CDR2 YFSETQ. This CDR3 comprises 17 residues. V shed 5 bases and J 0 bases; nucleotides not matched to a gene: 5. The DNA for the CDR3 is TGCGCCAGCAGTCGTGCTAGCGGGAGCTCTGGGGCCAACGTCCTGACTTTC. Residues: CASSRASGSSGANVLTF.

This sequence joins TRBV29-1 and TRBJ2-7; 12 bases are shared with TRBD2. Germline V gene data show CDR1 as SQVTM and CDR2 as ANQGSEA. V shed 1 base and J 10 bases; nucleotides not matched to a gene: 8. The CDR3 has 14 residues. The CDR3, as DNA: TGCAGCGTTGAAGCGGGCCTAGCGGGAGGGAGACAGTACTTC. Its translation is CSVEAGLAGGRQYF.

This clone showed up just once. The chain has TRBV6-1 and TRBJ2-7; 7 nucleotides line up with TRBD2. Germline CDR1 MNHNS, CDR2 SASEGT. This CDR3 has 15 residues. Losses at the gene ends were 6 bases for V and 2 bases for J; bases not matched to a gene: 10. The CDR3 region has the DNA TGTGCCAGCAGCCCCGGGGAGGGGTGGACCTACGAGCAGTACTTC. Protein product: CASSPGEGWTYEQYF.

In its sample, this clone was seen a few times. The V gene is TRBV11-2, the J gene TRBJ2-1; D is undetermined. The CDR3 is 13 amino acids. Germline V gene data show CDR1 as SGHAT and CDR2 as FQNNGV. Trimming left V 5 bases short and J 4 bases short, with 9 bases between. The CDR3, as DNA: TGTGCCAGCAGCAAAACTACGTACAATGAGCAGTTCTTC. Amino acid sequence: CASSKTTYNEQFF.

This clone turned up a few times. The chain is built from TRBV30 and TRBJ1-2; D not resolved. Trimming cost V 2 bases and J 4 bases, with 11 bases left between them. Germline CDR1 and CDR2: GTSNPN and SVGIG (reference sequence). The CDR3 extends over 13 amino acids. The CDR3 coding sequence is TGTGCCTGGAGTATAGAGAGACCCTATGGCTACACCTTC. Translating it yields CAWSIERPYGYTF.

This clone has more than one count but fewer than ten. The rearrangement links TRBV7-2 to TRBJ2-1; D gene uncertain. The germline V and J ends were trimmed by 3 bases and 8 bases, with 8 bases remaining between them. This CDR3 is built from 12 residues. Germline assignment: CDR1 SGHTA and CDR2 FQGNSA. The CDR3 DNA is TGTGCCAGCAGCTTTGGTAGGCATGAGCAGTTCTTC. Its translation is CASSFGRHEQFF.

DNA for the CDR3: TGTGCCAGCTCACACAGGGAGGGGACCTCCTACGAGCAGTACTTC. This encodes CASSHREGTSYEQYF. The rearrangement links TRBV18 to TRBJ2-7; perhaps TRBD2 as D (7 bases). CDR3 length equals 15 residues. Trimming pared 4 bases from V and 0 bases from J, leaving 13 bases between. CDR1 KGHSH and CDR2 LQKENI come from the germline V gene.

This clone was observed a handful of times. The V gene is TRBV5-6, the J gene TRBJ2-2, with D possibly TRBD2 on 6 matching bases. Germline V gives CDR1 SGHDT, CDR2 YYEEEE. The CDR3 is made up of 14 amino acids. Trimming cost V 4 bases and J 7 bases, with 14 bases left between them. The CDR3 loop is CASSLGTFGGELFF. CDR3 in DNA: TGTGCCAGCAGCCTCGGGACTTTCGGCGGGGAGCTGTTTTTT.